This TCR beta chain is from a study of identical twins. V was pared by 11 bases and J by 1 base, with 2 bases of the junction left unmatched. This CDR3 region has 12 residues. Germline lookup yields CDR1 ENHRY and CDR2 SYGVKD. A universal primer site was added by template switching, and unique molecular identifiers were carried by the cDNA. Each CDR3 protein is one row after TCRdb ran MiXCR on the 5' RACE reads. The sample holds about 520,000 distinct CDR3 sequences; 20% to 25% are singletons and the top ten take about 0.93%. Another study also made use of these data, one on T cells expressing NK-cell markers.

The chain employs TRBV10-3 and TRBJ2-1, with TRBD2 matching over 7 bases. Sequenced sample: CD4+ T cells sorted from blood. This TCR was recovered from a young woman in good health. CDR3 DNA sequence: TGTGCCGCTAGCGGTTCCTACAATGAGCAGTTCTTC. Its protein is CAASGSYNEQFF.